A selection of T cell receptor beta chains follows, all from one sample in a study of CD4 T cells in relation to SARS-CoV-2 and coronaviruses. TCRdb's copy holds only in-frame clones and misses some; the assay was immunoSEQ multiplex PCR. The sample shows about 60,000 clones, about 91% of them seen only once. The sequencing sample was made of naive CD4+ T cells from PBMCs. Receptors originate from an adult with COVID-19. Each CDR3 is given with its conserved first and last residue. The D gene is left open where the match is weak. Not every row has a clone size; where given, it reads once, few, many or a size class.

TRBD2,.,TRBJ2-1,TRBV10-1,TGCGCCAGCGCACCGGTGAGCGGGAGACACAATGAGCAGTTCTTC,CASAPVSGRHNEQFF
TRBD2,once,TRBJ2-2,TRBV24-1,TGTGCCACCAGTGATTGGACTAGCGGGAGAACCGGGGAGCTGTTTTTT,CATSDWTSGRTGELFF
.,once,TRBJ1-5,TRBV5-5,TGTGCCAGCAGCTTGGAGGAGCCCTATAGCAATCAGCCCCAGCATTTT,CASSLEEPYSNQPQHF
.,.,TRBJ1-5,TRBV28,TGTGCCAGCAGTCCGTCCGGGGATAGCAATCAGCCCCAGCATTTT,CASSPSGDSNQPQHF
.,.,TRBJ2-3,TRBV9,TGTGCCAGCACGCCCGGCCGCTCCACAGATACGCAGTATTTT,CASTPGRSTDTQYF
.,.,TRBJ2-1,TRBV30,TGTGCCTGGAGTGGGTACTTAGTCGGTGGTGAGTTCTTC,CAWSGYLVGGEFF
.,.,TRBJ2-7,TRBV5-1,TGCGCCAGCAGCGCCGTGACAGGACTTTCCTACGAGCAGTACTTC,CASSAVTGLSYEQYF
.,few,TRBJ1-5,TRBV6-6,TGTGCCAGCACCCGACGTAGGGATCAGCCCCAGCATTTT,CASTRRRDQPQHF
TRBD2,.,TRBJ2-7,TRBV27,TGTGCCAGCAGTTTAGTGGTAGGGACTAGCGGGATCCACGAGCAGTACTTC,CASSLVVGTSGIHEQYF
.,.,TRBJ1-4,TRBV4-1,TGCGCCAGCAGCCAAAGACCGCGGGGCTATCGACAGGCGCTTAATGAAAAACTGTTTTTT,CASSQRPRGYRQALNEKLFF
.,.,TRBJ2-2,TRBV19,TGTGCCAGTATGACTAGGTCAAACCGCGGGGAGCTGTTTTTT,CASMTRSNRGELFF
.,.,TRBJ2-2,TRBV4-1,TGCGCCAGCAGCCAAGATCGTTGGGGGGCGAACACCGGGGAGCTGTTTTTT,CASSQDRWGANTGELFF
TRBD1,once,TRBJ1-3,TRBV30,TGTGCCTGGAGTCCACCCCGGACAGGGCGCGGAAACACCATATATTTT,CAWSPPRTGRGNTIYF
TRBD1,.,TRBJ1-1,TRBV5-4,TGTGCCAGCAGCCATATGAAAGACAGGGCAACTGAAGCTTTCTTT,CASSHMKDRATEAFF
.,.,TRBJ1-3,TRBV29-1,TGCAGCGTTCTCGGAACTGGGCGTTATGGAAACACCATATATTTT,CSVLGTGRYGNTIYF
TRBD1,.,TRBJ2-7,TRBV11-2,TGTGCCAGCAGCCTCTTCCCTGGGACAGGGGAGGACGAGCAGTACTTC,CASSLFPGTGEDEQYF
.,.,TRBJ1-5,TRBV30,TGTGCCTGGAGTGGATTATCAGGGTCGGGGCAGCCCCAGCATTTT,CAWSGLSGSGQPQHF
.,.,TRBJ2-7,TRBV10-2,TGCGCCAGCAGGGGGATTCAGGGCTACGAGCAGTACTTC,CASRGIQGYEQYF
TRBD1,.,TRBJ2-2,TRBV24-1,TGTGCCACCAGTGATGCAGTCCGGACAGGATACACCGGGGAGCTGTTTTTT,CATSDAVRTGYTGELFF
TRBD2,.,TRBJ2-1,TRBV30,TGTGCCTGGGGTGGGACTAGCGGGTCCTACAATGAGCAGTTCTTC,CAWGGTSGSYNEQFF
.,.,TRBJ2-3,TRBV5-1,TGCGCCAGCAGCTTGGACTCAACAGATACGCAGTATTTT,CASSLDSTDTQYF
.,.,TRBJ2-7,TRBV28,TGTGCCAGCAGCCGATTATACGAGCAGTACTTC,CASSRLYEQYF
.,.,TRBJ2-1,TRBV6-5,TGTGCCAGCAGCCAAGACCTCCCCACCTACAATGAGCAGTTCTTC,CASSQDLPTYNEQFF
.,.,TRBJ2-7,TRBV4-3,TGCGCCAGCAGCCAAGATTACAACGGCTACGAGCAGTACTTC,CASSQDYNGYEQYF
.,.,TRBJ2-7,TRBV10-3,TGTGCCATCAGTGACGACAGAAGATACGAGCAGTACTTC,CAISDDRRYEQYF
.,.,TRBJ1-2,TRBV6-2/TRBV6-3,TGTGCCAGCAGTGACTGGGTAGGACAGACTGGCTACACCTTC,CASSDWVGQTGYTF
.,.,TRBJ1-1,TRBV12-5,TGTGCTAGTGGTTTGGTACTGGGAAGGGGGACCACGATCGCTGAAGCTTTCTTT,CASGLVLGRGTTIAEAFF
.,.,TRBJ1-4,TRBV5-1,TGCGCCAGCAGCTTGGAAAGTGCAACTAATGAAAAACTGTTTTTT,CASSLESATNEKLFF
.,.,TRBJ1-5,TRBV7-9,TGTGCCAGCAGCCCTATGGGGGATCAGCCCCAGCATTTT,CASSPMGDQPQHF
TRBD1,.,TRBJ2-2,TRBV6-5,TGTGCCAGCAGTACGGGACAGGGGACCGGGGAGCTGTTTTTT,CASSTGQGTGELFF
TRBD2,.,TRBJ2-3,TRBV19,TGTGCCAGTAGCACTAGCGGGAGATGGGATACGCAGTATTTT,CASSTSGRWDTQYF
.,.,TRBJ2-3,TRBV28,TGTGCCAGCAGTTTAAGACTAAGGGATACGCAGTATTTT,CASSLRLRDTQYF
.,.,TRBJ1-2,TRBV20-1,TGCAGTGCTCAGACTGGGAGCGGCTACACCTTC,CSAQTGSGYTF
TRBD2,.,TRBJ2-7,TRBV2,TGTGCCAGCAGGTATCTAGCGGGAGGCCTCTACGAGCAGTACTTC,CASRYLAGGLYEQYF
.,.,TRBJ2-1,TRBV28,TGTGCCAGCAGTTTAGCGAGCTCCTACAATGAGCAGTTCTTC,CASSLASSYNEQFF